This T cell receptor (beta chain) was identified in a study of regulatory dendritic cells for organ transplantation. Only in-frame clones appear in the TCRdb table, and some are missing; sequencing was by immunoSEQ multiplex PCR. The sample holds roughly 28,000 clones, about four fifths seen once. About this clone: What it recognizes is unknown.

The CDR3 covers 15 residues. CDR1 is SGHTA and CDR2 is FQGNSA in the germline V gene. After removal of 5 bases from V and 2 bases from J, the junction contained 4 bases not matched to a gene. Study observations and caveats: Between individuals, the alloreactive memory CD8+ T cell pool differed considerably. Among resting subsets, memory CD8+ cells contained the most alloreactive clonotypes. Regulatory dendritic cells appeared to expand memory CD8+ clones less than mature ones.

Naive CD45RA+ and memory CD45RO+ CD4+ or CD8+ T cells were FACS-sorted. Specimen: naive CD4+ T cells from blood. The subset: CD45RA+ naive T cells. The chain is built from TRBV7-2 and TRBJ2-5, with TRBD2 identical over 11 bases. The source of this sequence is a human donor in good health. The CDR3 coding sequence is TGTGCCAGCAGCGGACGGACTAGCGGGCAAGAGACCCAGTACTTC. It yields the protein CASSGRTSGQETQYF.